This TCR beta chain was sequenced in a study of cytomegalovirus exposure and HLA in healthy donors. Study at large: Out of about 180 million T cells, an earlier analysis found 117 million unique TCR beta sequences in total. Study-wide findings and caveats: Several of the most significant clusters were apparently associated with common viral pathogens in a later analysis.

The study ran its PCR with 60 Vbeta and 13 Jbeta primers. Libraries were prepared by immunoSEQ multiplex PCR; TCRdb keeps only in-frame clonotypes and omits some of them. This sample carries 110,000 to 150,000 clones, approximately 80% of them seen once, and the ten largest clones take approximately 4%. The sample holds one count of this clone. Its matching antigen is unknown. The CDR3 extends over 12 amino acids. Looked up from germline, CDR1 is SNHLY and CDR2 is FYNNEI. V was shortened by 5 bases and J by 4 bases, with 9 bases between the two germline ends. The TCR comes from a man aged 18 to 29 in good health and CMV-seronegative. The J gene is TRBJ2-7, the V gene TRBV2; a possible D gene is TRBD1 (6 bases). The material sequenced was PBMCs. In nucleotides, the CDR3 is TGTGCCAGCAGTACGAGGGGGTACGAGCAGTACTTC. This gives the protein CASSTRGYEQYF.